This note documents a single T cell receptor (beta chain) sequence. Its antigen is undetermined. Sequenced by immunoSEQ multiplex PCR; TCRdb stores in-frame clones only, minus some. The table shows 9,000 to 15,000 clones, with around 45% occurring only once. The mixed lymphocyte reaction cells were held in coculture (37°C) for approximately 6 days. The data were obtained in a study of siplizumab effects on memory and regulatory T cells. The study's findings and limits: Greater diversity than memory cells seemed evident in naive T cells, which also appeared to be major alloresponse contributors.

This receptor was taken from a human donor in good health; the cells came from an allogeneic mixed lymphocyte reaction. Some clones in this sample may be carry-over from other donors' samples. The sample was CFSE-low (dividing) CD8+ T cells sorted from an allogeneic mixed lymphocyte reaction.

The CDR3 sequence: CASSVTAYYEQYF. DNA of the CDR3: TGTGCCAGTAGTGTCACAGCGTATTACGAGCAGTACTTC. This sequence joins TRBV19 and TRBJ2-7; D not resolved. Germline CDR1 and CDR2: LNHDA and SQIVND (reference sequence). Trimming removed 5 bases at V and 4 bases at J, with 12 bases between. The CDR3 sequence is 13 residues long.